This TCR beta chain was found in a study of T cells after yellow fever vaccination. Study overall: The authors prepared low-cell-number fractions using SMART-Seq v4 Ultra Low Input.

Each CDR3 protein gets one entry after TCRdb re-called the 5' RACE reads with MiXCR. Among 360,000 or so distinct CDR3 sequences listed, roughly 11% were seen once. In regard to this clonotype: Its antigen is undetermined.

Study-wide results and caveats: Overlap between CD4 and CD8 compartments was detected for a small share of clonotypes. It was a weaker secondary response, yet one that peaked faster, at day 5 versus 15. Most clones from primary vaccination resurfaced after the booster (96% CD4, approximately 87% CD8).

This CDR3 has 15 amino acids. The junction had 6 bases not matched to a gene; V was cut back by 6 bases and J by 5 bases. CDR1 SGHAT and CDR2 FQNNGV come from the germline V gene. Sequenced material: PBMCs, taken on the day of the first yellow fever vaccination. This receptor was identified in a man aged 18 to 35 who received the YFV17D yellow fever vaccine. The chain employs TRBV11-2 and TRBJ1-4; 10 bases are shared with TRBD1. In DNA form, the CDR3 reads TGTGCCAGCAGGTCCCCGGGACAGGGGAATGAAAAACTGTTTTTT. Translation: CASRSPGQGNEKLFF.